This paragraph reports one TCR beta chain. Antigen unknown. The data belong to a study of CD8 T cells in Susac syndrome. About the research overall: At the time their blood was drawn, patients with Susac syndrome were either therapy-naive, on corticosteroids (with some of them also receiving intravenous immunoglobulin), or on intravenous immunoglobulin alone.

RNA was extracted with the RNeasy kit, and a quantity of about 0.45 to 1 ug was reverse transcribed using random hexamers. Using its own MiXCR run on the immunoSEQ multiplex PCR reads, TCRdb lists one record per CDR3 protein. The profile shows approximately 49,000 distinct CDR3 sequences, approximately 95% of them singletons. General study findings and limits: The study identified about seventeen and five Susac-specific public clones in total CD8+ and CD8+ TEMRA repertoires. CD8+ clonal expansion in Susac was maximal in TEMRA cells and in active patients.

The V gene's germline CDR1 is SGHVS and CDR2 FNYEAQ. Trimming cost V 7 bases and J 6 bases, with 16 bases left between them. The CDR3 runs to 13 residues. Sequenced: CD8+ T cells from PBMCs. The receptor comes from a human donor with Susac syndrome. The V and J genes are TRBV7-6 and TRBJ2-7, with D perhaps being TRBD1 or TRBD2 (5 bases each). The chain's CDR3 is CASIEGQGSEQYF. CDR3 DNA sequence: TGTGCCAGCATAGAGGGTCAGGGATCCGAGCAGTACTTC.